The 25 T cell receptor beta chains below all came from one sample that was sequenced in a study of neurological immune-mediated disorders. TCRdb itself ran the 5' RACE reads through MiXCR, one entry per CDR3 protein. The table lists around 31,000 distinct CDR3 sequences, just over 4% of them singletons, with 20% to 25% in the top ten. Sequences were obtained from CD4+ T cells from blood. These receptors all stem from a woman between 40 and 55 years old in good health.

There are many counts of this clonotype. The rearrangement links TRBV12-3 or TRBV12-4 to TRBJ2-2; tentative D call: TRBD2 (5 bases). V was trimmed by 3 bases and J by 0 bases, leaving 8 bases between them. The CDR3 loop spans 15 amino acids. CDR3: CASSFRGTNTGELFF. CDR3 nucleotide sequence: TGTGCCAGCAGTTTCCGGGGTACGAACACCGGGGAGCTGTTTTTT.

This clonotype was detected ten times or more. The rearrangement links TRBV6-5 to TRBJ1-2, with TRBD1 matching over 10 bases. The CDR3 totals 16 residues. The trim removed 8 bases at V and 4 bases at J, leaving 13 bases unmatched. Germline assignment: CDR1 MNHEY and CDR2 SVGAGI. CDR3 protein: CASSRQGASTFYGYTF. In DNA, the CDR3 is TGTGCCAGCTCCAGACAGGGGGCCTCCACATTCTATGGCTACACCTTC.

This clonotype has ten or more counts. The V gene is TRBV28, the J gene TRBJ1-2, with D possibly matching TRBD1 (5 bases). Germline V gene sequence: CDR1 MDHEN, CDR2 SYDVKM. Trimming took 6 bases from V and 8 from J, leaving 13 bases between them. This CDR3 is built from 12 residues. CDR3 protein: CASRAQGEGYTF. The CDR3 DNA reads as TGTGCCAGCAGAGCTCAGGGTGAAGGCTACACCTTC.

This clonotype was observed at least ten times. The chain has TRBV20-1 and TRBJ1-5; 7 bases agree with TRBD1. Germline assignment: CDR1 DFQATT and CDR2 SNEGSKA (reference sequence). The ends lost 3 bases at V and 4 bases at J; junction bases unmatched: 9. This CDR3 region has 15 residues. DNA for the CDR3: TGCAGTGCTAGCCCCCCGGACAGGAGTAATCAGCCCCAGCATTTT. Residues: CSASPPDRSNQPQHF.

This clonotype came up many times. The rearrangement uses TRBV4-1 and TRBJ1-2; no definite D call. Germline CDR1 MGHRA, CDR2 YSYEKL. The CDR3 runs 13 residues. Trimming left V 4 bases short and J 4 bases short, with 10 bases between. CDR3 amino acids: CASSPDVSYGYTF. CDR3 coding DNA: TGCGCCAGCAGCCCGGATGTTAGCTATGGCTACACCTTC.

This clonotype came up many times. This chain links TRBV29-1 with TRBJ1-2; D is ambiguous. The V gene's germline CDR1 is SQVTM and CDR2 ANQGSEA. This CDR3 is 14 amino acids long. Trimming took 6 bases from V and 0 from J, leaving 14 bases between them. CDR3 sequence reads: CSVKAPEANYGYTF. As DNA, the CDR3 is TGCAGCGTGAAGGCCCCCGAAGCTAACTATGGCTACACCTTC.

This clonotype has at least ten counts. The chain links TRBV7-2 to TRBJ2-5, with 10 bases that match TRBD2. The CDR3 totals 15 residues. Germline CDR1 reads SGHTA; CDR2 reads FQGNSA. V shed 2 bases, J shed 2 bases, and the junction held 2 bases outside the gene matches. CDR3 nucleotides: TGTGCCAGCAGCTTAATAGCGGGGGGTCAAGAGACCCAGTACTTC. It specifies CASSLIAGGQETQYF.

The table lists this clonotype with many counts. The chain uses TRBV7-2 and TRBJ2-1, with 12 bases lining up with TRBD2. In germline, CDR1 is SGHTA, CDR2 FQGNSA. The CDR3 is made up of 18 amino acids. V dropped 4 bases and J dropped 0; count of bases not matched to a gene: 7. CDR3 DNA: TGTGCCAGCAGCTCACTAACTAGCGGGAGGAGCTCCTACAATGAGCAGTTCTTC. As protein: CASSSLTSGRSSYNEQFF.

This clonotype was counted at least ten times. This rearrangement joins TRBV5-1 to TRBJ1-3; D is ambiguous. The germline V and J ends were trimmed by 0 bases and 0 bases, with 10 bases remaining between them. Germline-derived CDR1 and CDR2 are SGHRS and YFSETQ. The CDR3 covers 16 residues. This chain's CDR3 is CASSLGGLSSGNTIYF. The CDR3 region has the DNA TGCGCCAGCAGCTTGGGGGGTCTAAGCTCTGGAAACACCATATATTTT.

This clonotype has at least ten counts. V is TRBV5-6 and J is TRBJ2-3; D unresolved. Germline CDR1 SGHDT, CDR2 YYEEEE. Trimming pared 1 base from V and 8 bases from J, leaving 8 bases between. This CDR3 has 12 amino acids. The CDR3 coding sequence is TGTGCCAGCAGCTTGATTCCCGGTACGCAGTATTTT. Residues: CASSLIPGTQYF.

This clonotype was counted at least ten times. The chain is built from TRBV5-1 and TRBJ2-2, with 11 bases aligning to TRBD1. J gave up 5 bases and V 10 bases, and 10 bases lay outside the gene matches. The CDR3 length is 15 residues. In germline, CDR1 is SGHRS, CDR2 YFSETQ. CDR3 region: CASGRGQGATGELFF. The CDR3 DNA is TGCGCCTCGGGAAGAGGACAGGGGGCTACCGGGGAGCTGTTTTTT.

This clonotype has at least ten counts. V usage is TRBV27 and J usage is TRBJ2-1, with TRBD2 identical over 12 bases. CDR3 size: 18 residues. Unmatched junction bases numbered 14, after V lost 4 bases and J lost 7 bases. CDR1 is MNHEY and CDR2 is SMNVEV in the germline V gene (reference sequence). CDR3 sequence (DNA): TGTGCCAGCAGTTCGGGGATCCTAGCGGGAGGGACAGGGAATGAGCAGTTCTTC. Translated, it gives CASSSGILAGGTGNEQFF.

Many counts were recorded for this clonotype. The chain is built from TRBV10-3 and TRBJ1-6, with D perhaps TRBD1 (5 bases). Between the trimmed V and J ends, which lost 0 bases and 3 bases, there was a span of 9 bases. Germline CDR1 and CDR2: ENHRY and SYGVKD. The CDR3 totals 16 residues. CDR3 protein: CAISESGVFYNSPLHF. The DNA of the CDR3 is TGTGCCATCAGTGAGTCGGGGGTCTTCTATAATTCACCCCTCCACTTT.

At least ten counts were recorded for this clonotype. The CDR3, as DNA: TGCGCCAGCAGCTTTGACAGGGGTCCGTACGAGCAGTACTTC. This translates into CASSFDRGPYEQYF. The rearrangement uses TRBV5-1 and TRBJ2-7; TRBD1 aligns across 8 bases. V trimming: 2 bases; J trimming: 4 bases; junction bases outside the gene matches: 5. This CDR3 has 14 amino acids. CDR1 and CDR2 (germline): SGHRS, YFSETQ.

This clonotype was seen at least ten times. The chain combines TRBV7-9 with TRBJ1-5, with 8 bases that match TRBD1. V lost 5 bases to trimming and J lost 2 bases; unmatched junction nucleotides: 5. From germline, CDR1 is SEHNR and CDR2 FQNEAQ (reference sequence). The CDR3 extends over 15 amino acids. CDR3 sequence: CASSVGQGGNQPQHF. The CDR3 bases are TGTGCCAGCAGCGTAGGACAGGGAGGCAATCAGCCCCAGCATTTT.

This clonotype was seen ten or more times. The chain has TRBV20-1 and TRBJ1-2, with 8 bases identical to TRBD1. Losses at the gene ends were 0 bases for V and 3 bases for J; bases not matched to a gene: 9. This CDR3 contains 16 residues. Germline V lookup: CDR1 DFQATT, CDR2 SNEGSKA (reference sequence). The CDR3 spells CSAREGRGQVYYGYTF. CDR3 DNA: TGCAGTGCTAGAGAAGGCAGGGGGCAGGTTTACTATGGCTACACCTTC.

This clonotype appeared many times. The rearrangement links TRBV9 to TRBJ2-7; 8 nucleotides match TRBD1. The germline V gene has CDR1 SGDLS and CDR2 YYNGEE. V was clipped by 5 bases and J by 2 bases; unmatched bases: 6. The CDR3 is 14 residues long. The CDR3 here is CASSRQGSTYEQYF. DNA for the CDR3: TGTGCCAGCAGTAGACAGGGGTCCACCTACGAGCAGTACTTC.

This clonotype was counted ten times or more. This chain connects TRBV4-1 to TRBJ1-2; 8 bases line up with TRBD1. Germline V CDR1 and CDR2: MGHRA, YSYEKL. The junction had 10 bases not matched to a gene; V was cut back by 5 bases and J by 8 bases. The length of the CDR3 is 14 residues. The DNA for the CDR3 is TGCGCCAGCAGCACAGACAGGGGAAGGCAGGGCTACACCTTC. Translation: CASSTDRGRQGYTF.

This clonotype was seen at least ten times. The V call is TRBV7-9, the J call TRBJ2-4; 9 nucleotides match TRBD1. Germline lookup yields CDR1 SEHNR and CDR2 FQNEAQ (reference sequence). The junction had 6 bases not matched to a gene; V was cut back by 7 bases and J by 5 bases. CDR3 length: 14 residues. CDR3 in DNA: TGTGCCAGCACCCCCCGGGACAGGGAAAACATTCAGTACTTC. Translated, it gives CASTPRDRENIQYF.

This clonotype was detected many times. J is TRBJ1-1 and V is TRBV18, with a weak D call TRBD1 (5 bases). This CDR3 contains 14 residues. Trimming cost V 1 base and J 3 bases, with 9 bases left between them. Looked up from germline, CDR1 is KGHSH and CDR2 is LQKENI. The CDR3: CASSPRGWDTEAFF. The CDR3 DNA is TGTGCCAGCTCACCACGGGGCTGGGACACTGAAGCTTTCTTT.

This clonotype was counted ten times or more. The genes are TRBV20-1 and TRBJ2-3; 7 bases are shared with TRBD2. Germline V gives CDR1 DFQATT, CDR2 SNEGSKA (reference sequence). J lost 4 bases, V lost 5 bases, and 6 bases had no gene match. This CDR3 is 13 amino acids long. CDR3 sequence (DNA): TGCAGTGCTCTCGGAGGGAGGGCAGATACGCAGTATTTT. It encodes CSALGGRADTQYF.

This clonotype was seen at least ten times. The V gene is TRBV18, the J gene TRBJ2-1; D unclear. Germline V gene lookup returns CDR1 KGHSH and CDR2 LQKENI. The CDR3 totals 14 residues. V was cut by 2 bases and J by 0 bases, with 5 bases left in between. CDR3 in amino acids: CASSPVDSYNEQFF. The CDR3 coding sequence is TGTGCCAGCTCACCAGTTGACTCCTACAATGAGCAGTTCTTC.

This clonotype counts as medium-sized. V is TRBV15 and J is TRBJ1-5; D is unresolved. Germline V CDR1 and CDR2: LNHNV, YYDKDF (reference sequence). V lost 5 bases to trimming and J lost 4 bases, with 9 bases between them. The CDR3 totals 13 residues. As DNA, the CDR3 is TGTGCCACCAGCGGTATGGAGAATCAGCCCCAGCATTTT. This encodes CATSGMENQPQHF.

The sample holds many counts of this clonotype. The rearrangement uses TRBV7-2 and TRBJ2-3; 8 bases map to TRBD2. This CDR3 is built from 16 residues. V was clipped by 8 bases and J by 0 bases; unmatched bases: 10. The germline V gene encodes CDR1 SGHTA and CDR2 FQGNSA. The CDR3 DNA reads TGTGCCAGCCGCCTGGCCTCTAGCGGGAGCACAGATACGCAGTATTTT. Translated: CASRLASSGSTDTQYF.

This clonotype came up many times. The chain links TRBV15 to TRBJ2-2; D not certain. Deletions cut 2 bases from V and 2 bases from J, with 9 bases between. CDR3 size: 15 residues. CDR1 LNHNV and CDR2 YYDKDF come from the germline V gene (reference sequence). In DNA form, the CDR3 reads TGTGCCACCAGCAGAAGGACGGACAACACCGGGGAGCTGTTTTTT. Translation gives CATSRRTDNTGELFF.